This T cell receptor (beta chain) was documented in a study of CD8 T cells in Susac syndrome. This CDR3 contains 13 residues. Trimming stripped 3 bases from V and 6 bases from J, with 9 bases between. It was with random hexamers that about 0.45 to 1 ug RNA was reverse transcribed. Using its own MiXCR run on the immunoSEQ multiplex PCR reads, TCRdb lists one record per CDR3 protein. The sample comprises about 160,000 distinct CDR3 sequences, roughly 95% of which are singletons, and roughly 0.099% rests with the top ten. This chain uses TRBV23-1 with TRBJ2-1; the D is unclear. TRBV23-1 is annotated as an ORF whose role is uncertain. The material sequenced was CD4+ T cells from PBMCs. This clonotype originated in a human donor with multiple sclerosis. The chain's CDR3 is CASSQGGSNEQFF. In DNA form, the CDR3 reads TGCGCCAGCAGTCAGGGCGGATCCAATGAGCAGTTCTTC.